This entry concerns a single T cell receptor beta chain. Its antigen is unknown. The CDR3 loop spans 15 amino acids. The germline CDR1 and CDR2 sequences are MDHEN and SYDVKM. V was shortened by 3 bases and J by 5 bases, with 13 bases between the two germline ends. The source of the sample is a study of OX40 agonist ivuxolimab in advanced cancers. The overall study: At 0.01 to 10 mg/kg, ivuxolimab was administered intravenously to patients every 2 weeks. Prior anti-PD-1, anti-PD-L1 or anti-CTLA-4 therapy did not bar entry, and 30% to 40% had some. Study findings and constraints: Antigen specificity of clonally expanded peripheral T cells was not established.

Some clones are missing from TCRdb's copy, which holds only in-frame ones; the method was immunoSEQ multiplex PCR. Of nearly 45,000 clones listed, about 90% are singletons. The sequences come from CD4+ or CD8+ T cells sorted from blood, collected in a trial of the OX40 agonist ivuxolimab. The receptor's source is an adult with an advanced solid tumor such as melanoma, head and neck, liver or kidney cancer. The J gene is TRBJ2-2, the V gene TRBV28; D may be TRBD2 (5 bases). CDR3 coding DNA: TGTGCCAGCAGTTTTGGGCAGAGAGGGACCGGGGAGCTGTTTTTT. Translated, it gives CASSFGQRGTGELFF.